Below, 29 T cell receptor beta chains from the same sample are listed, as sequenced in a study of response to subunit inactivated influenza vaccine. TCRdb re-called the RT-PCR reads with MiXCR, one entry per CDR3 protein. Of fewer than 700,000 distinct CDR3 sequences listed, roughly 13% were seen once; the top ten hold under 15%. Specimen: PBMCs from blood, collected 35 to 45 days after vaccination. The receptor source for this set is a man aged 45-60 years who received an inactivated influenza vaccine.

The chain carries TRBV7-2 and TRBJ1-4; D uncertain. Per the germline V gene, CDR1 is SGHTA and CDR2 is FQGNSA. The CDR3 extends over 14 amino acids. The germline V and J ends were trimmed by 5 bases and 5 bases, with 12 bases remaining between them. As DNA, the CDR3 is TGTGCCAGCAGCGCGGATCGATGGAATGAAAAACTGTTTTTT. Its protein product is CASSADRWNEKLFF.

This clonotype was counted a few times. This chain uses TRBV20-1 with TRBJ2-6, with D perhaps given as TRBD1 or TRBD2 (5 bases each). CDR3 length: 16 amino acids. Deletions cut 5 bases from V and 0 bases from J, with 14 bases between. Germline V gene lookup returns CDR1 DFQATT and CDR2 SNEGSKA (reference sequence). Written as DNA, the CDR3 is TGCAGTGCTCCAACCAGTGGGGGCTCTGGGGCCAACGTCCTGACTTTC. It codes for CSAPTSGGSGANVLTF.

This clonotype has a handful of counts. The chain recombines TRBV11-2 with TRBJ1-2; 9 bases match TRBD1. Trimming took 1 base from V and 6 from J; bases not matched to a gene: 6. Germline assignment: CDR1 SGHAT and CDR2 FQNNGV. The CDR3 runs 15 residues. The DNA for the CDR3 is TGTGCCAGCAGCTTAGGGGACAGGGTCGTCCATGGCTACACCTTC. It encodes CASSLGDRVVHGYTF.

This clonotype was recorded many times. The genes are TRBV30 and TRBJ2-1, with D tentatively TRBD1 or TRBD2 (6 bases each). Trimming cost V 5 bases and J 9 bases, with 23 bases left between them. Germline V gene lookup returns CDR1 GTSNPN and CDR2 SVGIG (reference sequence). The CDR3 length is 15 residues. CDR3 sequence: CAWEGGHVFLGEQFF. The CDR3 DNA sequence: TGTGCCTGGGAGGGGGGTCATGTCTTTCTAGGTGAGCAGTTCTTC.

The chain couples TRBV28 to TRBJ2-7, with D unclear. Germline V gene sequence: CDR1 MDHEN, CDR2 SYDVKM. This CDR3 comprises 13 residues. Deletions cut 5 bases from V and 10 bases from J, with 18 bases between. The CDR3 sequence: CASSTPNTLHQYF. The DNA for the CDR3 is TGTGCCAGCAGTACCCCCAATACCCTGCACCAGTACTTC. The full variable domain, completed using reference TRBV28 and TRBJ2-7, is DVKVTQSSRYLVKRTGEKVFLECVQDMDHENMFWYRQDPGLGLRLIYFSYDVKMKEKGDIPEGYSVSREKKERFSLILESASTNQTSMYLCASSTPNTLHQYFGPGTRLTVT.

The sample holds many counts of this clonotype. The chain links TRBV5-5 to TRBJ2-2; 9 bases align to TRBD2. Germline CDR1 SGHKS, CDR2 YYEKEE (reference sequence). The CDR3 is made up of 17 amino acids. V shed 5 bases, J shed 0 bases, and the junction held 8 bases outside the gene matches. The CDR3: CASSTAPSGTNTGELFF. DNA of the CDR3: TGTGCCAGCAGTACAGCTCCTAGCGGGACGAACACCGGGGAGCTGTTTTTT.

This clonotype was counted between two and nine times. CDR3: CASSPWGYGGNIQYF. The CDR3 bases are TGTGCCAGCAGTCCCTGGGGGTATGGAGGGAACATTCAGTACTTC. This sequence joins TRBV6-2 or TRBV6-3 and TRBJ2-4, with a possible D match to TRBD2 (6 bases). The germline V gene has CDR1 MNHEY and CDR2 SVGEGT. Trimming took 5 bases from V and 7 from J, leaving 18 bases between them. The CDR3 runs 15 residues.

The V and J genes are TRBV7-2 and TRBJ2-7; 10 bases map to TRBD2. This CDR3 spans 16 amino acids. Trimming cost V 1 base and J 2 bases; bases outside gene matches: 5. The germline V gene encodes CDR1 SGHTA and CDR2 FQGNSA. CDR3 in amino acids: CASSLDSLAGTYEQYF. The CDR3 nucleotides are TGTGCCAGCAGCTTAGATTCACTAGCGGGGACCTACGAGCAGTACTTC.

This clonotype was observed a handful of times. The gene calls are TRBV12-3 or TRBV12-4 and TRBJ1-2; tentative D call: TRBD1 (6 bases). This CDR3 has 13 amino acids. V was clipped by 6 bases and J by 6 bases, with 14 bases between them. CDR3 coding DNA: TGTGCCAGCAGGGCAGGGACATTTGATGGCTACACCTTC. Its protein is CASRAGTFDGYTF.

This clonotype was seen only a few times. This rearrangement joins TRBV5-1 to TRBJ1-1; D ambiguous. CDR3 length equals 12 residues. Trimming stripped 1 base from V and 3 bases from J, with 4 bases between. CDR1 and CDR2 (germline): SGHRS, YFSETQ. CDR3 bases: TGCGCCAGCAGCTTGACCGACACTGAAGCTTTCTTT. This translates into CASSLTDTEAFF.

This clonotype came up a few times. The chain joins TRBV30 to TRBJ1-1, with a possible D match to TRBD1 (6 bases). The V gene's germline CDR1 is GTSNPN and CDR2 SVGIG (reference sequence). The CDR3 totals 15 residues. The germline V and J ends were trimmed by 1 base and 0 bases, with 12 bases remaining between them. In DNA form, the CDR3 reads TGTGCCTGGAGTGGGAACAGGGAAGTGAACACTGAAGCTTTCTTT. It encodes CAWSGNREVNTEAFF.

This clonotype occurred many times. The genes are TRBV4-2 and TRBJ1-2; 7 nucleotides agree with TRBD1. V dropped 0 bases and J dropped 5; count of bases not matched to a gene: 0. Germline loops: CDR1 LGHNA, CDR2 YNFKEQ. CDR3 length: 13 residues. CDR3 residues: CASSQETGYGYTF. CDR3 coding DNA: TGTGCCAGCAGCCAAGAGACAGGGTATGGCTACACCTTC.

The V gene is TRBV29-1, the J gene TRBJ2-7; D uncertain. The CDR3 runs 14 residues. With 6 bases removed from V and 7 bases from J, the gap between germline ends came to 22 bases. Germline V CDR1 and CDR2: SQVTM, ANQGSEA. CDR3 DNA: TGCAGCGTCCAGCCGGCGGCAGGAAATTATGAGCAGTACTTC. The encoded protein is CSVQPAAGNYEQYF.

This clonotype has a handful of counts. The chain uses TRBV5-1 and TRBJ2-7; D is perhaps TRBD1 (6 bases). The CDR3 runs 13 residues. The germline V and J ends were trimmed by 3 bases and 4 bases, with 11 bases remaining between them. CDR1 is SGHRS, CDR2 YFSETQ, per germline. The chain's CDR3 is CASSWDTQYEQYF. CDR3 nucleotides: TGCGCCAGCAGCTGGGACACCCAGTACGAGCAGTACTTC.

This clonotype appeared many times. The V call is TRBV29-1, the J call TRBJ2-1; D is uncertain. Germline CDR1 is SQVTM and CDR2 is ANQGSEA. With 7 bases removed from V and 2 bases from J, the gap between germline ends came to 9 bases. CDR3 length equals 12 residues. The DNA for the CDR3 is TGCAGCGCCGGAGTTACCTACAATGAGCAGTTCTTC. Translated: CSAGVTYNEQFF.

This chain links TRBV6-5 with TRBJ1-2; D is unclear. The CDR3 sequence is 13 residues long. The V gene's germline CDR1 is MNHEY and CDR2 SVGAGI. V was clipped by 5 bases and J by 2 bases, with 9 bases between them. The CDR3 sequence is CASSVHENYGYTF. In DNA, the CDR3 is TGTGCCAGCAGTGTACACGAAAACTATGGCTACACCTTC.

The rearrangement uses TRBV10-3 and TRBJ1-2; D may be TRBD1 (5 bases). This CDR3 spans 14 amino acids. The V end lost 5 bases, the J end lost 4 bases, and 14 bases lay between the germline ends. From germline, CDR1 is ENHRY and CDR2 SYGVKD. CDR3 coding DNA: TGTGCCATCAGTCAGGAAGGGACTGTCTATGGCTACACCTTC. Residues: CAISQEGTVYGYTF.

This chain uses TRBV29-1 with TRBJ2-5; maybe TRBD1 (6 bases). CDR1 SQVTM and CDR2 ANQGSEA come from the germline V gene. V lost 7 bases and J lost 3, with 15 bases in between. This CDR3 is built from 13 residues. The CDR3 nucleotides are TGCAGCGGACTTCTCAGGGGAAAAGAGACCCAGTACTTC. Translation: CSGLLRGKETQYF.

J is TRBJ2-1 and V is TRBV5-5, with TRBD1 as a possible D gene (5 bases). CDR3 length: 17 residues. Germline V gene lookup returns CDR1 SGHKS and CDR2 YYEKEE (reference sequence). V was trimmed by 1 base and J by 5 bases, leaving 19 bases between them. The CDR3 DNA reads TGTGCCAGCAGCTTGATTTTTGGGCAGGGTATACACAATGAGCAGTTCTTC. Its protein is CASSLIFGQGIHNEQFF.

The rearrangement links TRBV10-3 to TRBJ2-7; 11 nucleotides line up with TRBD1. With V trimmed by 9 bases and J by 3 bases, 1 base remained unmatched. Germline lookup yields CDR1 ENHRY and CDR2 SYGVKD. This CDR3 is 12 amino acids long. CDR3 in DNA: TGTGCCATGGGGACAGGGGGCTACGAGCAGTACTTC. It specifies CAMGTGGYEQYF.

This clonotype turned up a few times. This chain links TRBV12-3 or TRBV12-4 with TRBJ2-5; D is unresolved. The CDR3 totals 11 residues. The V end lost 7 bases, the J end lost 0 bases, and 3 bases lay between the germline ends. CDR3 nucleotides: TGTGCCAGCAAGGACCAAGAGACCCAGTACTTC. As protein: CASKDQETQYF.

The DNA of the CDR3 is TGTGCCAGCAGCTTCCTCTCGGGACACGGGATAGGACAGCCCCAGCATTTT. As protein: CASSFLSGHGIGQPQHF. The chain employs TRBV7-9 and TRBJ1-5; tentatively, D is TRBD1 (6 bases). This CDR3 is 17 amino acids long. V lost 3 bases and J 7 bases, leaving 22 bases between the germline ends. Germline assignment: CDR1 SEHNR and CDR2 FQNEAQ (reference sequence).

This clonotype was recorded at least ten times. The genes are TRBV20-1 and TRBJ2-7; no reliable D call. CDR1 and CDR2 (germline): DFQATT, SNEGSKA (reference sequence). V was pared by 5 bases and J by 5 bases, with 22 bases between. The CDR3 runs to 15 residues. The CDR3 region is CSAGVSNLVLNEQYF. The CDR3 nucleotides read TGCAGTGCTGGAGTATCAAACTTGGTTCTCAACGAGCAGTACTTC.

Ten or more counts support this clonotype. The rearrangement uses TRBV28 and TRBJ1-2; TRBD1 agrees at 7 bases. Unmatched junction bases numbered 6, after V lost 1 base and J lost 13 bases. Per germline, CDR1 MDHEN and CDR2 SYDVKM. CDR3 length equals 12 residues. The CDR3 protein is CASSLSLGGPTF. CDR3 bases: TGTGCCAGCAGTTTATCATTAGGGGGCCCCACCTTC.

This clonotype was counted many times. The rearrangement uses TRBV5-1 and TRBJ2-1; D possibly corresponds to TRBD2 (6 bases). The germline V gene encodes CDR1 SGHRS and CDR2 YFSETQ. The CDR3 is made up of 14 amino acids. The V end was cut by 4 bases, the J end by 6 bases, with 14 bases between. The CDR3 DNA sequence: TGCGCCAGCAGCCCAGCCCAGGGAGGCAATGAGCAGTTCTTC. It is translated as CASSPAQGGNEQFF.

This clonotype was seen only a few times. This sequence joins TRBV5-8 and TRBJ2-1, with a weak D call TRBD1 (5 bases). V was cut by 0 bases and J by 1 base, with 14 bases left in between. Germline CDR1 and CDR2: SGHTS and YDEGEE. This CDR3 region has 17 residues. CDR3 nucleotide sequence: TGTGCCAGCAGCTTGGCTTCTCCAGGGTGGTCCTACAATGAGCAGTTCTTC. Translating gives CASSLASPGWSYNEQFF.

This clonotype occurred a few times. The chain carries TRBV7-9 and TRBJ1-5; perhaps TRBD1 as D (5 bases). CDR1 SEHNR and CDR2 FQNEAQ come from the germline V gene (reference sequence). The CDR3 has 14 residues. The V end was cut by 1 base, the J end by 6 bases, with 10 bases between. CDR3 nucleotides: TGTGCCAGCAGCTTAGAGGGGTTCCGTCAGCCCCAGCATTTT. Protein product: CASSLEGFRQPQHF.

This chain joins TRBV27 and TRBJ2-7; D not resolved. Between the trimmed V and J ends, which lost 6 bases and 9 bases, there was a span of 15 bases. The CDR3 loop spans 12 amino acids. CDR1 is MNHEY, CDR2 SMNVEV, per germline (reference sequence). The CDR3 DNA follows: TGTGCCAGCAGAGGAACGAGAGCGAGGCAGTACTTC. The encoded protein is CASRGTRARQYF.

Only a few counts were recorded for this clonotype. The gene calls are TRBV27 and TRBJ2-7; 15 positions agree with TRBD2. Germline CDR1 MNHEY, CDR2 SMNVEV (reference sequence). Trimming removed 10 bases from V and 0 bases from J; junction bases left unmatched: 7. There are 16 residues in the CDR3. The CDR3 loop reads CATGTSGGMVSYEQYF. CDR3 DNA sequence: TGTGCCACCGGGACTAGCGGGGGGATGGTCTCCTACGAGCAGTACTTC.